The clone carrying this TCR beta chain was counted ten times or more. The target antigen is unknown. The sample is drawn from a study of CD8 T cells in ankylosing spondylitis. Overall study findings and caveats: A motif of eight or nine highly homologous TCR beta variants was seen as apparently characteristic of ankylosing spondylitis blood.

Libraries for TCR beta were made by quantitative 5'-RACE with molecular barcodes. MiXCR, run by TCRdb on the 5' RACE reads, gives a single entry per CDR3 protein. The sample yields 150,000 to 200,000 distinct CDR3 sequences, around 16% seen once. The CDR3 is 13 residues long. The germline gives CDR1 SGHRS, CDR2 YFSETQ. Losses at the gene ends were 1 base for V and 4 bases for J; bases not matched to a gene: 2. The chain couples TRBV5-1 to TRBJ2-7, with 7 bases aligning to TRBD2. Sequenced: blood, either unsorted or a sorted T cell fraction (not recorded which). The TCR sequence derives from a male donor with ankylosing spondylitis or in good health (not recorded which). The CDR3 DNA is TGCGCCAGCAGCTTGACTAGCGATTACGAGCAGTACTTC. Its protein is CASSLTSDYEQYF.